The rows below give T cell receptor beta chains drawn from one sample of a study of cytomegalovirus exposure and HLA in healthy donors. The data were produced by immunoSEQ multiplex PCR, yet TCRdb's version contains in-frame clones alone and is incomplete. The sample holds approximately 42,000 clones. Sequenced input: PBMCs. The source of these receptors is a male donor in good health and CMV-seronegative. Both conserved end residues are part of each CDR3. The order of the fields is D gene, J gene, V gene, clone size, CDR3 DNA, CDR3 protein. The D gene is left open where the match is weak. Clone size is stated in some rows and not others, as once, few, many or a class when expanded.

>.|TRBJ1-4|TRBV6-5|.
TGTGCCAGCAGTCGGACAGTTGATGAAAAACTGTTTTTT
CASSRTVDEKLFF
>.|TRBJ2-3|TRBV9|.
TGTGCCAGCAGTAAGGAGGGGGCGGCAGATACGCAGTATTTT
CASSKEGAADTQYF
>TRBD2|TRBJ2-3|TRBV7-2|.
TGTGCCAGCAGCCCGTGGGCGGGACTAGCGGGAGCGGGCACAGATACGCAGTATTTT
CASSPWAGLAGAGTDTQYF
>TRBD1|TRBJ1-4|TRBV4-3|medium-sized
TGCGCCAGCAGCCAAGAGTCCGGGACAGGGGCTGAAAAACTGTTTTTT
CASSQESGTGAEKLFF
>.|TRBJ1-3|TRBV19|.
TGTGCCACCGCCCCTGGAGGCTCTGGAAACACCATATATTTT
CATAPGGSGNTIYF
>TRBD1|TRBJ2-7|TRBV6-5|.
TGTGCCAGCAGTCCGGACAGGGCCTCGTCCTACGAGCAGTACTTC
CASSPDRASSYEQYF
>.|TRBJ2-7|TRBV6-6|.
TGTGCCAGCAGCCCCTCTGACCTAGCCTACGAGCAGTACTTC
CASSPSDLAYEQYF
>.|TRBJ2-2|TRBV6-5|.
TGTGCCAGCAGTTTAACTAGCAAGGAGCTGTTTTTT
CASSLTSKELFF
>.|TRBJ2-2|TRBV11-2|.
TGTGCCAGCAGCTTAGTGCATCAAGGCGGGACCGGGGAGCTGTTTTTT
CASSLVHQGGTGELFF
>TRBD2|TRBJ2-3|TRBV27|.
TGTGCCAGCAGGCTAGCGGGAGAGAGGGTGGATACGCAGTATTTT
CASRLAGERVDTQYF
>TRBD2|TRBJ2-7|TRBV7-9|medium-sized
TGTGCCAGCAGCCGGGGACTAGCGGGATTGAGCTCCTACGAGCAGTACTTC
CASSRGLAGLSSYEQYF
>.|TRBJ2-7|TRBV6-6|.
TGTGCCAGCAGTTCCCGGACAGGGAGGGTCTTCTACGAGCAGTACTTC
CASSSRTGRVFYEQYF
>.|TRBJ2-5|TRBV30|.
TGTGCCTGGAACAGGCTATCAGAGCAGTACTTC
CAWNRLSEQYF
>.|TRBJ2-6|TRBV6-1|medium-sized
TGTGCCAGCAGCATTACAGGGTCTGGGGCCAACGTCCTGACTTTC
CASSITGSGANVLTF
>.|TRBJ1-1|TRBV28|.
TGTGCCAGCAGTCTCCCGAACACTGAAGCTTTCTTT
CASSLPNTEAFF
>.|TRBJ1-2|TRBV5-1|.
TGCGCCAGCAGCCCCTTACAGGGCGGCTACACCTTC
CASSPLQGGYTF
>.|TRBJ1-1|TRBV2|.
TGTGCCATCGACCGGGGTCCAGAAGCTTTCTTT
CAIDRGPEAFF
>TRBD1|TRBJ1-1|TRBV9|.
TGTGCCAGCAGCTTCGGTCCCGGGACAGGTTTGAACACTGAAGCTTTCTTT
CASSFGPGTGLNTEAFF
>.|TRBJ2-5|TRBV9|.
TGTGCCAGCAGCGTAGCGGCGAGGTCAACAAAAGAGACCCAGTACTTC
CASSVAARSTKETQYF
>.|TRBJ2-1|TRBV19|.
TGTGCCAGTAGTATGGGGCAGTACAATGAGCAGTTCTTC
CASSMGQYNEQFF
>TRBD1|TRBJ2-5|TRBV29-1|.
TGCAGCGTTAAGACAGGGTCCAAGGGGACCCAGTACTTC
CSVKTGSKGTQYF
>TRBD2|TRBJ2-2|TRBV14|.
TGTGCCAGCAGCCCGGGGGGGTTCACCGGGGAGCTGTTTTTT
CASSPGGFTGELFF
>TRBD2|TRBJ2-5|TRBV2|.
TGTGCCAGCAGTGAAAGGGCTAGCGGGAGAAGTGAGCAGTACTTC
CASSERASGRSEQYF
>TRBD2|TRBJ2-7|TRBV9|.
TGTGCCAGCAGCGTCGCTAGCGGAGACTCCTACGAGCAGTACTTC
CASSVASGDSYEQYF
>TRBD2|TRBJ2-3|TRBV7-6|.
TGTGCCAGCAGCGGTGGACTAGCGAGGGGGACGCAGTATTTT
CASSGGLARGTQYF
>.|TRBJ1-5|TRBV7-2|.
TGTGCCAGCAGCCCAGAGGGCAGGGGTGGTCAGCCCCAGCATTTT
CASSPEGRGGQPQHF
>.|TRBJ1-1|TRBV28|.
TGTGCCAGTAGGGGTGTTGGGAACACTGAAGCTTTCTTT
CASRGVGNTEAFF
>.|TRBJ2-3|TRBV29-1|.
TGCAGCGTGGGTTATGAGGGGGAAAGCACAGATACGCAGTATTTT
CSVGYEGESTDTQYF
>TRBD2|TRBJ2-7|TRBV10-3|.
TGTGCCATCAGTGACATGGTAGCGGGATCCTACGAGCAGTACTTC
CAISDMVAGSYEQYF
>.|TRBJ2-5|TRBV5-5|.
TGTGCCAGCAGCTTCACCCCTAGCGACCAAGAGACCCAGTACTTC
CASSFTPSDQETQYF
>.|TRBJ2-7|TRBV5-1|.
TGCGCCAGCAGCTACTACTACGAGCAGTACTTC
CASSYYYEQYF
>TRBD2|TRBJ2-5|TRBV5-4|.
TGTGCCAGCAGCTTGGGGACTAGCGGTCTTTCCCAAGAGACCCAGTACTTC
CASSLGTSGLSQETQYF
>.|TRBJ2-1|TRBV7-9|.
TGTGCCAGCAGCGAGGAGGCTAGGCGCACCTACAATGAGCAGTTCTTC
CASSEEARRTYNEQFF
>TRBD1|TRBJ1-2|TRBV29-1|.
TGCAGCGTTGAAGATCTGACAAGGGGGCGGGATGGCTACACCTTC
CSVEDLTRGRDGYTF
>.|TRBJ2-7|TRBV6-5|.
TGTGCCAGCAGTTACTCTTCCCGGTCGCACGCCTACGAGCAGTACTTC
CASSYSSRSHAYEQYF
>TRBD2|TRBJ2-2|TRBV5-4|.
TGTGCCAGCAGCTTAGGGACTAGCGGCGCCGGGGAGCTGTTTTTT
CASSLGTSGAGELFF
>TRBD1|TRBJ2-7|TRBV5-1|.
TGCGCCAGCAGCTTGGGAGGGACAGGGGGTGACGAGCAGTACTTC
CASSLGGTGGDEQYF
>.|TRBJ2-3|TRBV7-8|.
TGTGCCAGCAGCTTAGTAACTATCGGCTCCCCAGATACGCAGTATTTT
CASSLVTIGSPDTQYF
>.|TRBJ1-2|TRBV18|.
TGTGCCAGCTCACTGGGACAAATTAACTATGGCTACACCTTC
CASSLGQINYGYTF
>.|TRBJ2-5|TRBV5-1|.
TGCGCCAGCAGCTTAGGTAGTGGGGAGGCCCAGTACTTC
CASSLGSGEAQYF
>.|TRBJ1-4|TRBV11-2|.
TGTGCCAGCAGCCGAGACCGGGGGGAAAAACTGTTTTTT
CASSRDRGEKLFF
>TRBD1|TRBJ1-3|TRBV30|.
TGTGCCTGGCGGGACAGGTCCTCTGGAAACACCATATATTTT
CAWRDRSSGNTIYF
>.|TRBJ2-5|TRBV19|.
TGTGCCAGTAGTATCTTTACTTCGGGGATTGGGACCCAGTACTTC
CASSIFTSGIGTQYF
>TRBD1|TRBJ2-2|TRBV13|.
TGTGCCAGCAGCCGGGACAGGGGCGGAACCGGGGAGCTGTTTTTT
CASSRDRGGTGELFF
>.|TRBJ2-1|TRBV18|.
TGTGCCAGCTCACCTCGGGAGAGCGGTGAGCAGTTCTTC
CASSPRESGEQFF
>.|TRBJ2-1|TRBV5-1|.
TGCGCCAGCGGAGAGCGGACCTCCAATGAGCAGTTCTTC
CASGERTSNEQFF
>TRBD1|TRBJ2-2|TRBV9|.
TGTGCCAGCAGCGTAGGGGACAGGGTCACCGGGGAGCTGTTTTTT
CASSVGDRVTGELFF
>.|TRBJ2-2|TRBV2|.
TGTGCCAGCAGTGGAGGAGACACCGGGGAGCTGTTTTTT
CASSGGDTGELFF
>TRBD2|TRBJ2-1|TRBV4-1|.
TGCGCCAGCAGCCAACTAGCGGGTCCGTCATCAATAGAGCAGTTCTTC
CASSQLAGPSSIEQFF
>TRBD1|TRBJ1-2|TRBV27|.
TGTGCCAGCAGTCTGGGGCCGGGACAGGGGAGGTATGGCTACACCTTC
CASSLGPGQGRYGYTF
>.|TRBJ2-7|TRBV29-1|.
TGCAGCGTTCTAGTAGCGGTAGCGGATGCTCTCGAGCAGTACTTC
CSVLVAVADALEQYF
>.|TRBJ1-1|TRBV6-1|.
TGTGCCAGCAGTGAACGGACACAAAACACTGAAGCTTTCTTT
CASSERTQNTEAFF
>.|TRBJ2-2|TRBV19|.
TGTGCCAGTAGGTCGATTAGCGGTGGAGCGGGCGGGGAGCTGTTTTTT
CASRSISGGAGGELFF
>.|TRBJ2-7|TRBV28|.
TGTGCCAGCAGAGAAGGGGCTTACGAGCAGTACTTC
CASREGAYEQYF
>TRBD2|TRBJ2-7|TRBV19|.
TGTGCCAGTAGTAGTAGCGGGAGGACCCCCTACGAGCAGTACTTC
CASSSSGRTPYEQYF
>.|TRBJ1-2|TRBV5-6|.
TGTGCCAGCGTCACCCGACAGGCCGGAAGCTATGGCTACACCTTC
CASVTRQAGSYGYTF
>TRBD2|TRBJ2-1|TRBV5-1|.
TGCGCCAGCAGCCCCCTAGCGGGAGGCAATGAGCAGTTCTTC
CASSPLAGGNEQFF
>.|TRBJ1-4|TRBV15|.
TGTGCCACCAGCAGAGTGCACTCTAATGAAAAACTGTTTTTT
CATSRVHSNEKLFF
>.|TRBJ2-5|TRBV7-2|.
TGTGCCAGCAGCCCGGGAGAGACCCAGTACTTC
CASSPGETQYF